One and the same sample provided the 22 T cell receptor beta chains below, sequenced in a study of cytomegalovirus exposure and HLA in healthy donors. A multiplex PCR was run with 60 Vbeta primers and 13 Jbeta primers. TCRdb's copy holds only in-frame clones and misses some; the assay was immunoSEQ multiplex PCR. The sample lists approximately 170,000 clones, 60% to 80% seen once, with about 4.9% in the top ten. Sequencing used PBMCs. The receptors here all came from a male donor in good health and CMV-seronegative.

Only one count was recorded for this clone. The CDR3 sequence is CASSSPGTSGRFTGELFF. As DNA, the CDR3 is TGTGCCAGCAGCTCTCCCGGGACTAGCGGGAGGTTTACCGGGGAGCTGTTTTTT. V is TRBV5-4 and J is TRBJ2-2; 15 nucleotides align to TRBD2. The J segment lost 5 bases and the V segment lost 3 bases, leaving 8 bases of the junction unmatched. CDR3 size: 18 residues. Germline CDR1 reads SGHNT; CDR2 reads YYREEE (reference sequence).

The rearrangement links TRBV6-1 to TRBJ1-5; D is ambiguous. This CDR3 comprises 13 residues. The V gene's germline CDR1 is MNHNS and CDR2 SASEGT. The V end lost 4 bases, the J end lost 3 bases, and 7 bases lay between the germline ends. Here the CDR3 DNA reads TGTGCCAGCAGTGTAACAGACAATCAGCCCCAGCATTTT. Its translation: CASSVTDNQPQHF.

This rearrangement joins TRBV28 to TRBJ2-1; 9 bases align to TRBD2. CDR3 size: 16 residues. Germline CDR1 is MDHEN and CDR2 is SYDVKM. CDR3 protein: CSVEQTREGLYNEQFF. The CDR3 DNA reads as TGTTCCGTGGAGCAAACGCGGGAGGGTCTTTACAATGAGCAGTTCTTC. Full variable domain (outside the CDR3, taken from reference TRBV28 and TRBJ2-1): DVKVTQSSRYLVKRTGEKVFLECVQDMDHENMFWYRQDPGLGLRLIYFSYDVKMKEKGDIPEGYSVSREKKERFSLILESASTNQTSMYLCSVEQTREGLYNEQFFGPGTRLTVL.

J is TRBJ2-5 and V is TRBV7-9, with 10 nucleotides matching TRBD1. Germline V CDR1 and CDR2: SEHNR, FQNEAQ (reference sequence). J gave up 4 bases and V 3 bases, and 5 bases lay outside the gene matches. This CDR3 is 15 amino acids long. Written as DNA, the CDR3 is TGTGCCAGCAGCTTGAGACAGGGGGCGCGAGAGACCCAGTACTTC. Protein sequence: CASSLRQGARETQYF. The complete variable domain, with remaining parts taken from reference TRBV7-9 and TRBJ2-5, reads DTGVSQNPRHKITKRGQNVTFRCDPISEHNRLYWYRQTLGQGPEFLTYFQNEAQLEKSRLLSDRFSAERPKGSFSTLEIQRTEQGDSAMYLCASSLRQGARETQYFGPGTRLLVL.

The chain has TRBV15 and TRBJ2-5; D not resolved. Between the trimmed V and J ends, which lost 0 bases and 1 base, there was a span of 9 bases. The germline gives CDR1 LNHNV, CDR2 YYDKDF (reference sequence). The CDR3 covers 15 residues. For the CDR3, the DNA is TGTGCCACCAGCAGAGACTTTAGCTTCCAAGAGACCCAGTACTTC. Translating gives CATSRDFSFQETQYF.

This rearrangement joins TRBV5-1 to TRBJ2-5, with D possibly being TRBD2 (7 bases). CDR1 and CDR2 from the germline V gene are SGHRS and YFSETQ. The CDR3 consists of 16 residues. V lost 0 bases, J lost 1 base, and 13 bases lay in between. The CDR3: CASSLGGGGSQETQYF. In DNA, the CDR3 is TGCGCCAGCAGCTTGGGTGGCGGGGGCAGCCAAGAGACCCAGTACTTC.

Concerning this clone: At one of its ends the junction is not consistent with the germline gene, which may arise from a read error. The gene calls are TRBV28 and TRBJ1-3; D remains unclear. The CDR3 covers 14 residues. Germline CDR1 reads MDHEN; CDR2 reads SYDVKM. The CDR3 DNA reads as TGTGCCAGCAGTTTAGGCGGGAGCGGAGAGACGCCCGATTTT. Its protein product is CASSLGGSGETPDF.

This clone was detected only a few times. The V gene is TRBV6-5, the J gene TRBJ2-2; D not resolved. V lost 6 bases and J lost 4, with 12 bases in between. There are 14 residues in the CDR3. Germline V gene lookup returns CDR1 MNHEY and CDR2 SVGAGI. CDR3 residues: CASSHSLGTGELFF. The CDR3 nucleotides read TGTGCCAGCAGCCACTCCCTTGGCACCGGGGAGCTGTTTTTT.

This clone was observed a few times. V gene TRBV15 combines with J gene TRBJ1-3; TRBD1 agrees at 8 bases. Trimming removed 3 bases from V and 4 bases from J; junction bases left unmatched: 5. Germline V gene data show CDR1 as LNHNV and CDR2 as YYDKDF (reference sequence). This CDR3 comprises 15 residues. The CDR3 here is CATSRDTGGGNTIYF. In DNA form, the CDR3 reads TGTGCCACCAGCAGGGATACAGGGGGGGGAAACACCATATATTTT.

The chain combines TRBV7-3 with TRBJ2-2; D might be TRBD1 (5 bases). This CDR3 has 14 amino acids. The germline V and J ends were trimmed by 7 bases and 0 bases, with 9 bases remaining between them. Germline CDR1 reads SGHTA; CDR2 reads FQGTGA. The CDR3 coding sequence is TGTGCCAGCAAAAGGGGCGCGAACACCGGGGAGCTGTTTTTT. Protein product: CASKRGANTGELFF.

This clone was observed a single time. The V and J genes are TRBV19 and TRBJ1-2, with D hard to call. The V gene lost 3 bases and the J gene lost 5 bases, with 13 bases spanning the gap. This CDR3 has 14 residues. The germline gives CDR1 LNHDA, CDR2 SQIVND (reference sequence). CDR3 sequence: CASSIASGMYGYTF. The DNA of the CDR3 is TGTGCCAGTAGTATCGCTTCAGGAATGTATGGCTACACCTTC.

The V and J genes are TRBV2 and TRBJ1-3; possible D gene TRBD1, 6 bases. Trimming left V 4 bases short and J 7 bases short, with 11 bases between. Germline V gene data show CDR1 as SNHLY and CDR2 as FYNNEI. The CDR3 spans 13 residues. The CDR3 DNA sequence: TGTGCCAGCAGTGGGGACACTGCGAACACCATATATTTT. It encodes CASSGDTANTIYF.

This clone has just one count. The chain combines TRBV6-1 with TRBJ2-1, with TRBD2 matching over 9 bases. Trimming cost V 2 bases and J 5 bases; bases outside gene matches: 7. The CDR3 covers 16 residues. Looked up from germline, CDR1 is MNHNS and CDR2 is SASEGT. The CDR3 DNA reads as TGTGCCAGCAGTGAATCTAATAGCGGGAGAAACAATGAGCAGTTCTTC. It yields the protein CASSESNSGRNNEQFF.

The chain joins TRBV10-3 to TRBJ1-5, with 9 bases that match TRBD1. Per the germline V gene, CDR1 is ENHRY and CDR2 is SYGVKD. V was pared by 10 bases and J by 1 base, with 11 bases of the junction left unmatched. The CDR3 runs 16 residues. CDR3 nucleotides: TGTGCCACCCAGGACGTGGGGACAGGGAGCAATCAGCCCCAGCATTTT. Translated, it gives CATQDVGTGSNQPQHF.

The count of this clone is one. This rearrangement joins TRBV7-9 to TRBJ2-5; the D is unclear. Germline V gene data show CDR1 as SEHNR and CDR2 as FQNEAQ (reference sequence). CDR3 size: 12 residues. The V gene lost 2 bases and the J gene lost 9 bases, with 10 bases spanning the gap. The CDR3 is CASSLRSTAQYF. CDR3 bases: TGTGCCAGCAGCTTAAGAAGTACGGCCCAGTACTTC.

This chain uses TRBV5-1 with TRBJ1-2; D might be TRBD1 (5 bases). The CDR3 spans 14 residues. CDR1 SGHRS and CDR2 YFSETQ come from the germline V gene. Between the trimmed V and J ends, which lost 6 bases and 1 base, there was a span of 13 bases. The CDR3 spells CASKEAGNNYGYTF. The CDR3 region has the DNA TGCGCCAGCAAAGAGGCAGGGAATAACTATGGCTACACCTTC.

The gene calls are TRBV7-9 and TRBJ1-1; 7 nucleotides match TRBD1. The CDR3 extends over 15 amino acids. The junction had 7 bases not matched to a gene; V was cut back by 3 bases and J by 3 bases. Germline CDR1 is SEHNR and CDR2 is FQNEAQ (reference sequence). Here the CDR3 DNA reads TGTGCCAGCAGCTTTGGTGCCGGGACAGACACTGAAGCTTTCTTT. Protein product: CASSFGAGTDTEAFF.

This clone was picked up one time. This sequence joins TRBV11-2 and TRBJ2-2; 7 bases are a match to TRBD1. The germline V gene encodes CDR1 SGHAT and CDR2 FQNNGV. This CDR3 region has 16 residues. J was trimmed by 3 bases and V by 0 bases; bases with no gene match: 4. CDR3 bases: TGTGCCAGCAGCTTAGATCGAGGGGGCTACACCGGGGAGCTGTTTTTT. Amino acids: CASSLDRGGYTGELFF.

The chain uses TRBV7-9 and TRBJ2-3; 7 bases match TRBD1. Germline values: CDR1 SEHNR, CDR2 FQNEAQ (reference sequence). The CDR3 extends over 15 amino acids. The junction had 10 bases not matched to a gene; V was cut back by 4 bases and J by 6 bases. CDR3 residues: CASSYRGGNKDTQYF. In DNA, the CDR3 is TGTGCCAGCAGCTACAGGGGTGGGAACAAGGATACGCAGTATTTT.

In nucleotides, the CDR3 is TGTGCCAGCAGCTTAGGGGGCAATGGCTACACCTTC. Its protein is CASSLGGNGYTF. The rearrangement uses TRBV7-9 and TRBJ1-2; a weak D match, TRBD1 (5 bases). This CDR3 spans 12 amino acids. V was trimmed by 1 base and J by 6 bases, leaving 6 bases between them. The germline CDR1 and CDR2 sequences are SEHNR and FQNEAQ (reference sequence).

V and J are TRBV7-2 and TRBJ2-3; a possible D gene is TRBD2 (6 bases). V lost 3 bases to trimming and J lost 2 bases, with 15 bases between them. The germline CDR1 and CDR2 sequences are SGHTA and FQGNSA. This CDR3 contains 16 residues. Written as DNA, the CDR3 is TGTGCCAGCAGCTTCCGACCGGGACTTACCACAGATACGCAGTATTTT. It translates to CASSFRPGLTTDTQYF.

The chain recombines TRBV5-6 with TRBJ2-7, with 12 nucleotides matching TRBD2. CDR3 length: 19 amino acids. In germline, CDR1 is SGHDT, CDR2 YYEEEE. V lost 4 bases to trimming and J lost 4 bases; unmatched junction nucleotides: 18. The CDR3 nucleotides read TGTGCCAGCAGCAAACTCTACCTTCCTAGGACTAGCGGGGATTACGAGCAGTACTTC. The encoded protein is CASSKLYLPRTSGDYEQYF.